These 4 T cell receptor beta chains were all obtained from the same sample, sequenced in a study of B cell selection in AIRE deficiency. Data came from immunoSEQ multiplex PCR; TCRdb stores just in-frame clones and leaves some out. This table has over 20,000 clones, about 98% appearing once. Sorting defined conventional CD4 T cells as CD4+CD127+. Sequencing was performed on conventional CD4+ T cells sorted from PBMCs. The receptors here all came from a human donor with AIRE deficiency.

V gene TRBV7-2 combines with J gene TRBJ2-5; no definite D call. The CDR3 contains 13 residues. Germline loops: CDR1 SGHTA, CDR2 FQGNSA. V was trimmed by 2 bases and J by 4 bases, leaving 8 bases between them. The CDR3 DNA is TGTGCCAGCAGCTTAAGGGTGGGAGAGACCCAGTACTTC. Translation: CASSLRVGETQYF.

The V and J genes are TRBV18 and TRBJ2-1; D may be TRBD1 (6 bases). The CDR3 loop spans 16 amino acids. V lost 0 bases and J lost 5, with 14 bases in between. Germline loops: CDR1 KGHSH, CDR2 LQKENI. The CDR3 nucleotides are TGTGCCAGCTCACCACCCTTCCCCCAGGGGCACAATGAGCAGTTCTTC. Its protein product is CASSPPFPQGHNEQFF.

The genes are TRBV6-5 and TRBJ1-1; 7 nucleotides match TRBD1. The CDR3 has 14 residues. Germline V CDR1 and CDR2: MNHEY, SVGAGI. V shed 6 bases and J 1 base; nucleotides not matched to a gene: 5. The CDR3, as DNA: TGTGCCAGCAGGACCGGGACAGCGAACACTGAAGCTTTCTTT. It yields the protein CASRTGTANTEAFF.

The chain is built from TRBV19 and TRBJ1-5, with D perhaps TRBD1 (5 bases). The CDR3 totals 14 residues. Trimming pared 2 bases from V and 5 bases from J, leaving 10 bases between. The germline CDR1 and CDR2 sequences are LNHDA and SQIVND (reference sequence). CDR3 sequence (DNA): TGTGCCAGTAGTATACGCAGGGTTGATCAGCCCCAGCATTTT. This translates into CASSIRRVDQPQHF.